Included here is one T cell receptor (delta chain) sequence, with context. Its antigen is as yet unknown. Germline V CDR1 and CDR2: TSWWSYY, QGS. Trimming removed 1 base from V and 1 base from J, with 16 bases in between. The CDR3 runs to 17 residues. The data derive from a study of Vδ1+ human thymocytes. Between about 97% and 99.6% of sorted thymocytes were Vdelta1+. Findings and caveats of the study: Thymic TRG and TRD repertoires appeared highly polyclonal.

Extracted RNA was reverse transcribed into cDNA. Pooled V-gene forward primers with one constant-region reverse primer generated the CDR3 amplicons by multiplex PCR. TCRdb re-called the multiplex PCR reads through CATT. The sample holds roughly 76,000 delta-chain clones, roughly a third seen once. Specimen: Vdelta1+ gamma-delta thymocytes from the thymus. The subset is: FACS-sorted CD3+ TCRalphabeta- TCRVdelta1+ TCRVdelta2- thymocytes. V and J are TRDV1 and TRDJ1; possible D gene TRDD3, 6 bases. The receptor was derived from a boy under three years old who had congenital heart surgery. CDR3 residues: CALGEPTPVLGTDKLIF. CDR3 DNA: TGTGCTCTTGGGGAACCTACTCCCGTACTGGGCACCGATAAACTCATCTTT.